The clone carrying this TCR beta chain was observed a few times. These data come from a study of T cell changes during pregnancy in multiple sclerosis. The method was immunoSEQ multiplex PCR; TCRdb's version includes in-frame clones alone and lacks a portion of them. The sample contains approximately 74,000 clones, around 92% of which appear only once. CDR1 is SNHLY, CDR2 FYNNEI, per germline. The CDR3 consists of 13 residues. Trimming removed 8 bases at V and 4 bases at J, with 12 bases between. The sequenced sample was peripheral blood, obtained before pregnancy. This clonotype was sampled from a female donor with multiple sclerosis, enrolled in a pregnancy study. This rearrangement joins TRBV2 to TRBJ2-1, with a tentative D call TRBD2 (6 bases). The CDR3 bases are TGTGCCAGCCGGGACTTCCAATACAATGAGCAGTTCTTC. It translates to CASRDFQYNEQFF. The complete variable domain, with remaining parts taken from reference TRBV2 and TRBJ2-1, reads EPEVTQTPSHQVTQMGQEVILRCVPISNHLYFYWYRQILGQKVEFLVSFYNNEISEKSEIFDDQFSVERPDGSNFTLKIRSTKLEDSAMYFCASRDFQYNEQFFGPGTRLTVL.